The clone carrying this TCR beta chain was detected only once. In the source study's methods: Reference gene primer amplification in the assay estimated nucleated cell counts. The data were produced by immunoSEQ multiplex PCR, yet TCRdb's version contains in-frame clones alone and is incomplete. That table furnishes V, J and clone size, whereas the DNA furnished D and trimming. The table records a few hundred thousand clones, 75% to 85% of them present only once. These data come from a study of blood T cell repertoires in COVID-19. Turning to the study itself: The United States, Italy and Spain were the sources of the acute and convalescent COVID-19 samples. T cells, B-cell-depleted T cells, or PBMCs supplied cDNA or gDNA.

Trimming left V 4 bases short and J 8 bases short, with 9 bases between. This CDR3 has 12 residues. CDR1 SEHNR and CDR2 FQNEAQ come from the germline V gene (reference sequence). Sequenced: peripheral blood. This clonotype was sampled from a woman aged 40 to 50 who had recovered from COVID-19. The rearrangement uses TRBV7-9 and TRBJ2-1, with D unresolved. CDR3 sequence (DNA): TGTGCCAGCAGCTACCCTGAGGATGAGCAGTTCTTC. It is translated as CASSYPEDEQFF.